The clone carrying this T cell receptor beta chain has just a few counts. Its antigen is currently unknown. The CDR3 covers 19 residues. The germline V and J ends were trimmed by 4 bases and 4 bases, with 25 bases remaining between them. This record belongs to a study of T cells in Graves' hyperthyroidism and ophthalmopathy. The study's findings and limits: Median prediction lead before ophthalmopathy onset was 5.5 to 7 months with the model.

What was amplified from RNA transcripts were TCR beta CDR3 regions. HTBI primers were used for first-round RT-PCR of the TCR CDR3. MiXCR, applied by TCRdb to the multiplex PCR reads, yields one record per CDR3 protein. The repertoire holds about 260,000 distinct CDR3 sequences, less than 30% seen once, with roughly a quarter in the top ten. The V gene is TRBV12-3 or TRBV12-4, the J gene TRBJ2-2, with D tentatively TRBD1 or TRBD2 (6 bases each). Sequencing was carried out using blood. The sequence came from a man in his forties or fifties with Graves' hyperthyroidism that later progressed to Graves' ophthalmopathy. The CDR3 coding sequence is TGTGCCAGCAGTTCTAGATATCGCGGGACACATAACCCCACCGGGGAGCTGTTTTTT. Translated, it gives CASSSRYRGTHNPTGELFF.